Below, 4 T cell receptor beta chains from the same sample are listed, as sequenced in a study of cytomegalovirus exposure and HLA in healthy donors. The PCR employed 60 Vbeta primers together with 13 Jbeta primers. Here immunoSEQ multiplex PCR was the method, and the copy in TCRdb shows in-frame clones only, minus some. The table includes tens of thousands of clones, more than 55% detected once. Sequencing was carried out using PBMCs. The origin of the receptors is a boy under 18 in good health and CMV-seropositive.

This clone appeared a single time. The chain couples TRBV7-8 to TRBJ2-5; 9 bases fit TRBD2. The CDR3 runs 17 residues. With V trimmed by 5 bases and J by 2 bases, 12 bases remained unmatched. The germline V gene encodes CDR1 SGHVS and CDR2 FQNEAQ. For the CDR3, the DNA is TGTGCCAGCAGCCTCCGATCTCGACTAGCGGTACAAGAGACCCAGTACTTC. It yields the protein CASSLRSRLAVQETQYF.

V is TRBV28 and J is TRBJ1-6, with 9 bases lining up with TRBD1. The V gene's germline CDR1 is MDHEN and CDR2 SYDVKM. The CDR3 has 16 amino acids. The ends lost 6 bases at V and 7 bases at J; junction bases unmatched: 10. CDR3 nucleotides: TGTGCCAGCAGCCCTGAGGGACAGGGTATCAATTCACCCCTCCACTTT. Protein sequence: CASSPEGQGINSPLHF.

This clone showed up just a few times. This chain links TRBV5-1 with TRBJ1-2; possible D gene TRBD1, 5 bases. The CDR3 is 15 residues long. Trimming left V 2 bases short and J 2 bases short, with 13 bases between. Germline assignment: CDR1 SGHRS and CDR2 YFSETQ. Here the CDR3 DNA reads TGCGCCAGCAGCTTCTCCGGGGGAACCAACTATGGCTACACCTTC. Its protein is CASSFSGGTNYGYTF.

The chain joins TRBV19 to TRBJ1-2; TRBD1 might be the D (6 bases). The CDR3 extends over 11 amino acids. The germline CDR1 and CDR2 sequences are LNHDA and SQIVND (reference sequence). The germline V and J ends were trimmed by 8 bases and 8 bases, with 12 bases remaining between them. The CDR3 here is CASQGFEGYTF. The CDR3 DNA is TGTGCCAGTCAGGGGTTTGAGGGCTACACCTTC.